This T cell receptor (beta chain) was captured by sequencing in a study of neurological immune-mediated disorders. Trimming took off 5 bases at V and 5 bases at J, with 11 bases between the two ends. The length of the CDR3 is 13 residues. CDR1 SGHTA and CDR2 FQGNSA come from the germline V gene. 5'RACE generated cDNA with 10-nucleotide random UMIs. TCRdb reprocessed the 5' RACE reads via MiXCR and lists one record per CDR3 protein. The sample holds approximately 77,000 distinct CDR3 sequences, around a tenth seen once. Healthy controls were blood bank volunteers in Maryland, USA. PBMCs numbering 2 million and stored at -80 C yielded the unsorted libraries. This clonotype was recorded at least ten times.

The source is a man aged 45 to 65 in good health. Sequencing input: PBMCs. This chain joins TRBV7-2 and TRBJ2-3, with D perhaps matching TRBD2 (5 bases). DNA of the CDR3: TGTGCCAGCAGCCAAGGACGGGAAGATACGCAGTATTTT. Translation: CASSQGREDTQYF.